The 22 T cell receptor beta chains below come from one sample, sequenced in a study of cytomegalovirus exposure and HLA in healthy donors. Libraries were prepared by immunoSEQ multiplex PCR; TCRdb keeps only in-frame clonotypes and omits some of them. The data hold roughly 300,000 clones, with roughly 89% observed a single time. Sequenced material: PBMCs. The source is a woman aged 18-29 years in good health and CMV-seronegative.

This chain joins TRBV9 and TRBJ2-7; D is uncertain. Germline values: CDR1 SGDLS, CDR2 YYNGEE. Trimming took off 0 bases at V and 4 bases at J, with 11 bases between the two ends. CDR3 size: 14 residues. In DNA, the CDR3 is TGTGCCAGCAGCGTAGGGAAACTACCTTACGAGCAGTACTTC. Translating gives CASSVGKLPYEQYF.

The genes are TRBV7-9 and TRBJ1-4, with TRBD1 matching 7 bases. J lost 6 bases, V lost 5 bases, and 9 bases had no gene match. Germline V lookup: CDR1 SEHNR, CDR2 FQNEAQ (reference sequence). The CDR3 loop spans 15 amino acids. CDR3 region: CASSRGGTVDEKLFF. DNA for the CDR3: TGTGCCAGCAGCAGAGGGGGGACAGTGGATGAAAAACTGTTTTTT.

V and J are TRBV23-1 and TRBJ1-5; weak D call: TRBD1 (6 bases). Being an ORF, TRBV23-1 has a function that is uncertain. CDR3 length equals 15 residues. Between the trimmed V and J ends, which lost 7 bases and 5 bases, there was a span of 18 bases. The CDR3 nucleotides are TGCGCCAGCACCCCCCGGACAGTGGGCGATCAGCCCCAGCATTTT. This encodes CASTPRTVGDQPQHF.

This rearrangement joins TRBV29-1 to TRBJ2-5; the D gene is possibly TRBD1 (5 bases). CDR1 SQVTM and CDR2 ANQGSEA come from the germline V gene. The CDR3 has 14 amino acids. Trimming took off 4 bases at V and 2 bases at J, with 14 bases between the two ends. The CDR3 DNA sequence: TGCAGCGTTGTTATACAGGTTCGGCAAGAGACCCAGTACTTC. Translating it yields CSVVIQVRQETQYF.

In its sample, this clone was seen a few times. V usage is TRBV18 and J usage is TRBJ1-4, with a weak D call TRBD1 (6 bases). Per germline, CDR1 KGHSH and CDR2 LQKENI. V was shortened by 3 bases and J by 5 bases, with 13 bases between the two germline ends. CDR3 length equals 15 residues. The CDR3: CASSPARDNNEKLFF. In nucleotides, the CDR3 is TGTGCCAGCTCACCGGCCCGGGACAACAATGAAAAACTGTTTTTT.

The CDR3 coding sequence is TGCGCCAGCAGCTTGGCTGGCAGGGGGGCAGACGAGCAGTACTTC. This gives the protein CASSLAGRGADEQYF. The rearrangement joins TRBV5-1 to TRBJ2-7, with a tentative D call TRBD1 (7 bases). The CDR3 extends over 15 amino acids. V was clipped by 0 bases and J by 5 bases, with 15 bases between them. Germline V CDR1 and CDR2: SGHRS, YFSETQ. Complete variable domain (other parts from reference TRBV5-1 and TRBJ2-7): KAGVTQTPRYLIKTRGQQVTLSCSPISGHRSVSWYQQTPGQGLQFLFEYFSETQRNKGNFPGRFSGRQFSNSRSEMNVSTLELGDSALYLCASSLAGRGADEQYFGPGTRLTVT.

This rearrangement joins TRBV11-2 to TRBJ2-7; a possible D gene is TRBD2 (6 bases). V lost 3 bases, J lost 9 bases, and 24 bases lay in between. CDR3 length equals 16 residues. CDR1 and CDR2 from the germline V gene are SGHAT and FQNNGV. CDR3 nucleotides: TGTGCCAGCAGCTTCCAGCGCGGGGACCTCGGGCGTGGGCAGTACTTC. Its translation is CASSFQRGDLGRGQYF. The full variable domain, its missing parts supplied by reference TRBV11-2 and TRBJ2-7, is EAGVAQSPRYKIIEKRQSVAFWCNPISGHATLYWYQQILGQGPKLLIQFQNNGVVDDSQLPKDRFSAERLKGVDSTLKIQPAKLEDSAVYLCASSFQRGDLGRGQYFGPGTRLTVT.

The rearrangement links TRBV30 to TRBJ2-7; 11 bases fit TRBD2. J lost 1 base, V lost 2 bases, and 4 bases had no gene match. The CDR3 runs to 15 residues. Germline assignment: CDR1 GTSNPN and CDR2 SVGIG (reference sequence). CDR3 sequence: CAWSPGTSGSYEQYF. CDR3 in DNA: TGTGCCTGGAGTCCCGGGACTAGCGGATCCTACGAGCAGTACTTC.

Here the CDR3 reads CAWSNLTPGSSYNEQFF. In DNA, the CDR3 is TGTGCCTGGAGCAACCTAACGCCGGGTAGCTCCTACAATGAGCAGTTCTTC. The chain has TRBV30 and TRBJ2-1, with D unclear. Germline CDR1 GTSNPN, CDR2 SVGIG (reference sequence). The CDR3 contains 17 residues. V was clipped by 3 bases and J by 0 bases, with 18 bases between them.

The CDR3 bases are TGTGCCAGCACCCAACGGGCAGGGATCAGGACGGGGGCCAACGTCCTGACTTTC. It encodes CASTQRAGIRTGANVLTF. This chain links TRBV28 with TRBJ2-6; D possibly corresponds to TRBD1 (5 bases). This CDR3 spans 18 amino acids. The germline V and J ends were trimmed by 7 bases and 4 bases, with 23 bases remaining between them. Looked up from germline, CDR1 is MDHEN and CDR2 is SYDVKM.

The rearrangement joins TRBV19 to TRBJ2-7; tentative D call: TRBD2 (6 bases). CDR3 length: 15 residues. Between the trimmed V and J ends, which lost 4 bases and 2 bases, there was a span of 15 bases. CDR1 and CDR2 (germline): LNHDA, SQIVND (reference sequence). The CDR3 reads CASSRGDSQAYEQYF. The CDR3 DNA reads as TGTGCCAGTAGTAGGGGGGACTCTCAAGCCTACGAGCAGTACTTC.

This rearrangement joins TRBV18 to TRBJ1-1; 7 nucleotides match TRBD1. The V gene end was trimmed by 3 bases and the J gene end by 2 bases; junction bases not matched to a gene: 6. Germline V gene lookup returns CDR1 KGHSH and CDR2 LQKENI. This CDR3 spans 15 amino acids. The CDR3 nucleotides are TGTGCCAGCTCACCCGTCCCAGGGGGTAACACTGAAGCTTTCTTT. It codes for CASSPVPGGNTEAFF.

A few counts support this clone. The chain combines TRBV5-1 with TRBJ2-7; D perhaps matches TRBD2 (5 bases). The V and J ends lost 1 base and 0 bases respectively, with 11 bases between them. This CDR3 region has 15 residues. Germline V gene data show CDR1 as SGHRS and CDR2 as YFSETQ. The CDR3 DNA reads TGCGCCAGCAGCTTGAGCGGCGGAGTCTCCTACGAGCAGTACTTC. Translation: CASSLSGGVSYEQYF.

CDR3 in amino acids: CASSPGTTAYEQYF. CDR3 DNA: TGTGCCAGCAGTCCCGGGACTACGGCCTACGAGCAGTACTTC. J is TRBJ2-7 and V is TRBV28, with TRBD2 identical over 7 bases. Germline V lookup: CDR1 MDHEN, CDR2 SYDVKM. Unmatched junction bases numbered 6, after V lost 5 bases and J lost 2 bases. CDR3 length: 14 amino acids.

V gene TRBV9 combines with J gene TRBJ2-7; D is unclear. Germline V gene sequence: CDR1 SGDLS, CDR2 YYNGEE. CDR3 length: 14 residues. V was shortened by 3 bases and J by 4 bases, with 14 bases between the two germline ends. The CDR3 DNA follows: TGTGCCAGCAGCGCCCGGAGTGGCGGTTACGAGCAGTACTTC. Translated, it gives CASSARSGGYEQYF.

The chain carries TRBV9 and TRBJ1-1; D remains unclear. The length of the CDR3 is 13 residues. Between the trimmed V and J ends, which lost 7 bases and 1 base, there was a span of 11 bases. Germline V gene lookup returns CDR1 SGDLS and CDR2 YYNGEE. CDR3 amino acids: CASGERENTEAFF. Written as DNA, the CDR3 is TGTGCCAGCGGGGAGCGGGAGAACACTGAAGCTTTCTTT.

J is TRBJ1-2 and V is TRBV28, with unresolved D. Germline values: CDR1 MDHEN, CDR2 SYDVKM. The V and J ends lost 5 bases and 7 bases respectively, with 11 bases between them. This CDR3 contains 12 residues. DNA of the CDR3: TGTGCCAGCAGTGGCAACACGGGTGGCTACACCTTC. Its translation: CASSGNTGGYTF.

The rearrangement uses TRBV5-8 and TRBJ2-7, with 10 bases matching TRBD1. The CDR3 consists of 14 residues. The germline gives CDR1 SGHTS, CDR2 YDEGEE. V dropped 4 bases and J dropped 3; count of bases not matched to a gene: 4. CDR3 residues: CASSPRTGGYEQYF. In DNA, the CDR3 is TGTGCCAGCAGCCCACGGACAGGGGGCTACGAGCAGTACTTC.

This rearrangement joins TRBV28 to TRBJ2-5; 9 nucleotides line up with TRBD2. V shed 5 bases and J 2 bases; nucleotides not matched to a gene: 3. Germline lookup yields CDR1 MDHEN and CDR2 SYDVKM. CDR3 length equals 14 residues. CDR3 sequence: CASSRLAVQETQYF. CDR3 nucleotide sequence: TGTGCCAGCAGTCGACTAGCGGTTCAAGAGACCCAGTACTTC.

The CDR3 DNA sequence: TGTGCCAGCAGCTTATCAGGGGGCTCCAATCAGCCCCAGCATTTT. Protein product: CASSLSGGSNQPQHF. The gene calls are TRBV11-1 and TRBJ1-5; 8 nucleotides line up with TRBD1. This CDR3 is 15 amino acids long. The germline CDR1 and CDR2 sequences are SGHAT and FQDESV (reference sequence). V lost 2 bases to trimming and J lost 3 bases; unmatched junction nucleotides: 3.

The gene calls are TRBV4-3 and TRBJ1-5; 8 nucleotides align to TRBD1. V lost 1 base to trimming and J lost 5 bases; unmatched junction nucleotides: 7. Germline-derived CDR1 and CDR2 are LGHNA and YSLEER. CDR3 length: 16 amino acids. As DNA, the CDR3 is TGCGCCAGCAGCCAAGGGACCGGACAGGGTTATCAGCCCCAGCATTTT. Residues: CASSQGTGQGYQPQHF.

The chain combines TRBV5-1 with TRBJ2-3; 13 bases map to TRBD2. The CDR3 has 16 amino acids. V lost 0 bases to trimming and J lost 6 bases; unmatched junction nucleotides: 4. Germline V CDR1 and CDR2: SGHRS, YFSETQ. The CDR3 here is CASSLEVTSGRDTQYF. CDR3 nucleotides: TGCGCCAGCAGCTTGGAAGTGACTAGCGGGAGGGATACGCAGTATTTT.